This TCR beta chain was identified during a study of OX40 agonist ivuxolimab in advanced cancers. For the wider study: Ivuxolimab, which targeted the costimulatory receptor OX40 (CD134), was an agonistic, fully human IgG2 monoclonal antibody. Intravenous ivuxolimab was administered to patients every 2 weeks at six dose levels: 0.01, 0.1, 0.3, 1.5, 3 and 10 mg/kg. Among the roughly 50 dose-escalation patients, about 20 had hepatocellular carcinoma, approximately 15 melanoma, 9 renal cell carcinoma and 9 head and neck cancer. A male proportion of around 80% and a mean age of approximately 60 years, ranging from roughly 23 to 85, were recorded for the dose-escalation cohort. Prior anti-PD-1, anti-PD-L1 or anti-CTLA-4 therapy was permitted, and approximately 39% of dose-escalation patients had received checkpoint inhibitors. Partial responses occurred in three dose-escalation patients, of whom one had hepatocellular carcinoma and two had cutaneous melanoma. Peripheral TCRbeta sequencing was intended to test whether TCR sequence diversity was altered and clonal T-cell expansion was caused by ivuxolimab. The monotherapy dose-escalation portion (N of about 57 patients) of the phase I ivuxolimab trial is reported in the paper. Broad study findings and their caveats: After ivuxolimab, CD8+ T cells had more expanded clones than CD4+ T cells on average. In partial responders in the 0.1-3.0 mg/kg groups, normalized peripheral clonal expansion was found to be among the lowest, especially among CD8+ T cells. At doses of 0.1 to 3.0 mg/kg, clonal expansion of both CD4+ and CD8+ blood T cells was observed from baseline to week 6. Antigen specificity was not determined for the clonally expanded peripheral T cells. Low levels of normalized T-cell clonal expansion were also seen in some nonresponding patients.

To sequence the TCRbeta CDR3 region, genomic DNA was isolated from the sorted cells. The immunoSEQ Assay was used for sequencing of TCRbeta CDR3 regions. TCRdb obtained this table from immuneACCESS and retained in-frame rearrangements with V and J assigned. These tables miss some clones; where compared with another copy, unresolved V genes account for less than half of the shortfall, and the remainder is unexplained. The table for this sample lists just under 75,000 clones; 92% of them were counted only once. The ten largest clones capture 0.44% of the sample. As concerns this clone: No cognate antigen has been identified for it. There are no base qualities to consult, and no much larger clone falls within one base.

The trial excluded patients who had a history of autoimmune disease or were on systemic immunosuppression. In every dose cohort, peripheral blood was drawn for TCR sequencing at baseline, cycle 4 day 1, and cycle 7 day 1. Samples were obtained from an open-label, multicenter, first-in-human phase I dose-escalation trial of ivuxolimab. Adults with locally advanced or metastatic melanoma, renal cell, hepatocellular, or head and neck squamous cell carcinoma were enrolled in the trial. Before TCR sequencing, CD4+ T cells and CD8+ T cells from peripheral blood were sorted into separate populations. The germline V gene (reference sequence) yields LNHDA for CDR1 and SQIVND for CDR2. Compared with germline, V lacks 6 bases and J lacks 4 bases; bases without a gene match: 8. From cysteine to phenylalanine, the CDR3 is 14 amino acids long. Solely the CDR3 DNA is kept, with 42 bases framed from the first base.

The material was CD4+ or CD8+ T cells sorted from blood, obtained in a trial of the OX40 agonist ivuxolimab. Here the chain combines TRBV19 and TRBJ2-5; 7 bases in between match TRBD2. The TCR was taken from an adult with an advanced solid tumor such as melanoma, head and neck, liver or kidney cancer. The DNA sequence is as follows: TGTGCCAGTAGGGACGGCGGGGGTACAGAGACCCAGTACTTC. Its protein is CASRDGGGTETQYF.